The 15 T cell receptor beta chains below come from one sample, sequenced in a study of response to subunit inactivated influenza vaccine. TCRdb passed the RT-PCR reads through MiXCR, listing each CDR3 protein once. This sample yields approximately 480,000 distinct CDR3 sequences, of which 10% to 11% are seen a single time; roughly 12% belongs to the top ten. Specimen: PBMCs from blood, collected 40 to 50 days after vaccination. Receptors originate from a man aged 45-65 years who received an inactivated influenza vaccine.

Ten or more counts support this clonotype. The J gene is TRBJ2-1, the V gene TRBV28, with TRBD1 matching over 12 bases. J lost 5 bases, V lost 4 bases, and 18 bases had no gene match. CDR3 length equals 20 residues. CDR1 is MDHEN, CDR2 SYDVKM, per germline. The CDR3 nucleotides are TGTGCCAGCAGTTCCCCCGGGACAGGGGGCATGGCGGGCTCAAACAATGAGCAGTTCTTC. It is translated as CASSSPGTGGMAGSNNEQFF. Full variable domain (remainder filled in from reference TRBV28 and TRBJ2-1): DVKVTQSSRYLVKRTGEKVFLECVQDMDHENMFWYRQDPGLGLRLIYFSYDVKMKEKGDIPEGYSVSREKKERFSLILESASTNQTSMYLCASSSPGTGGMAGSNNEQFFGPGTRLTVL.

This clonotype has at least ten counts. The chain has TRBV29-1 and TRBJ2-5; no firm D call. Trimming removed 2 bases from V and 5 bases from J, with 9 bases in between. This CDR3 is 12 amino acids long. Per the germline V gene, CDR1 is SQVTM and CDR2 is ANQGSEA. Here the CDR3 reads CSVELGPETQYF. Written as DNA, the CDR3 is TGCAGCGTTGAACTGGGCCCGGAGACCCAGTACTTC.

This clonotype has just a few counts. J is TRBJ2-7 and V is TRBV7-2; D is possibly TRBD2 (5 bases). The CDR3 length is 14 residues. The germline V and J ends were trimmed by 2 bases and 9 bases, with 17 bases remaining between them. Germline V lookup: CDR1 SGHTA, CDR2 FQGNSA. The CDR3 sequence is CASSLRLPGAGQYF. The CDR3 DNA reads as TGTGCCAGCAGCTTAAGGCTACCTGGCGCGGGGCAGTACTTC.

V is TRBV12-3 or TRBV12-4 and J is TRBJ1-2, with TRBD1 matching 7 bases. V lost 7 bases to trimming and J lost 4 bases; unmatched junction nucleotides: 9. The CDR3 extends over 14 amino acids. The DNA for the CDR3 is TGTGCCAGCACCGAGGGACAGAACTTCTATGGCTACACCTTC. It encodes CASTEGQNFYGYTF.

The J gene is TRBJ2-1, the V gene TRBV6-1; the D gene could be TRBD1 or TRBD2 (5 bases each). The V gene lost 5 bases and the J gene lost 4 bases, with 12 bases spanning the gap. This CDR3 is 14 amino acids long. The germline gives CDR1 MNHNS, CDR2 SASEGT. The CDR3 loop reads CASSTGTLYNEQFF. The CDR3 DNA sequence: TGTGCCAGCAGTACCGGGACCCTATACAATGAGCAGTTCTTC.

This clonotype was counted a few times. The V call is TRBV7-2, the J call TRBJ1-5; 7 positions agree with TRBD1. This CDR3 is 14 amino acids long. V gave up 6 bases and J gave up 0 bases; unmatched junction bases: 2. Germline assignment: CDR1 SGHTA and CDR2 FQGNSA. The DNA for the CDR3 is TGTGCCAGCAGTAGGGGGCTTAGCAATCAGCCCCAGCATTTT. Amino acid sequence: CASSRGLSNQPQHF.

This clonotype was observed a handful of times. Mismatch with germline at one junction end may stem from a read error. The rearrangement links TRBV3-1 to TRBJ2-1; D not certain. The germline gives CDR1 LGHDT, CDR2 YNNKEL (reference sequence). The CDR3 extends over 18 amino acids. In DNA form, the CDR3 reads TGTGCCAGCAGCCAAGATGGAACCTCCCTTCTATCCTCCAATGAGCAGTTCTTC. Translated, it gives CASSQDGTSLLSSNEQFF.

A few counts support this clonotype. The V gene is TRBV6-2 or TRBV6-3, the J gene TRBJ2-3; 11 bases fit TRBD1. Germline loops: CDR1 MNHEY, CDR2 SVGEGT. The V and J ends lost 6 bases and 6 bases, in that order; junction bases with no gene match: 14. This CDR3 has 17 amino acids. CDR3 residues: CASSPFMGTGGADTQYF. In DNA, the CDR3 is TGTGCCAGCAGCCCCTTTATGGGGACAGGGGGTGCCGATACGCAGTATTTT.

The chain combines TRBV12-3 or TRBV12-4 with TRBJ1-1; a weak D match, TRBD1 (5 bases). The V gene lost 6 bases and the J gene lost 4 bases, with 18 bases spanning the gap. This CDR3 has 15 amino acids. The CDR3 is CASSPGTYRGTEAFF. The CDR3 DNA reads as TGTGCCAGCAGCCCTGGGACTTATCGGGGCACTGAAGCTTTCTTT.

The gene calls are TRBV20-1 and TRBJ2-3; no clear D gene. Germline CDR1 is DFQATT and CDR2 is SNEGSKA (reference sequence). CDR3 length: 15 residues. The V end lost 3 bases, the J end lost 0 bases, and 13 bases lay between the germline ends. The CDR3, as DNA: TGCAGTGCTAGCCGACCTCTGGGCAGCACAGATACGCAGTATTTT. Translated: CSASRPLGSTDTQYF.

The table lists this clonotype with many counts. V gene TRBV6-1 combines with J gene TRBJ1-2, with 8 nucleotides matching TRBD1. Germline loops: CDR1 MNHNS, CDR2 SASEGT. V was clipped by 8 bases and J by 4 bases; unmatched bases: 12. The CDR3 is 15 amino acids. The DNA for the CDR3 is TGTGCCAGCCACCCCAGGGGGCCGGGCGCCTATGGCTACACCTTC. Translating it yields CASHPRGPGAYGYTF.

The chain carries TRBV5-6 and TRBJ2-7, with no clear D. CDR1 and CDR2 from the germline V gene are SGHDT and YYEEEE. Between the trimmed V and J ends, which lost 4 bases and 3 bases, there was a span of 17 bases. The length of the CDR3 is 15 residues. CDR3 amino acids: CASSPAGEIRYEQYF. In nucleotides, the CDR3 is TGTGCCAGCAGCCCGGCCGGAGAGATTCGCTACGAGCAGTACTTC.

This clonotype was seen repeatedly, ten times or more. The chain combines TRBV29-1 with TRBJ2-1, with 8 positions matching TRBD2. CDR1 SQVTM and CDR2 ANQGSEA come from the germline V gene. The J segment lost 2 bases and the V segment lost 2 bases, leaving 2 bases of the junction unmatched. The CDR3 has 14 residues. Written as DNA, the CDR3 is TGCAGCGTTGAACCAGCGGGAGCCTACAATGAGCAGTTCTTC. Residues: CSVEPAGAYNEQFF.

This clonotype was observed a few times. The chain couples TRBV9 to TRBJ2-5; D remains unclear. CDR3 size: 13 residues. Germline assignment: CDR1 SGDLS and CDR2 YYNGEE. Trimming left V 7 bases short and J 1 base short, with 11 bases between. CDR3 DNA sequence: TGTGCCAGCGGCGGAGCGACCCAAGAGACCCAGTACTTC. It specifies CASGGATQETQYF.

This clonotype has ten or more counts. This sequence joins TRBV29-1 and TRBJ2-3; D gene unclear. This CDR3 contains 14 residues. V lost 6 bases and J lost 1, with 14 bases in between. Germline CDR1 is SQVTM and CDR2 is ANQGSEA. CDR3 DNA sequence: TGCAGCGTGAATGGCGGAAAACGCACAGATACGCAGTATTTT. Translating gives CSVNGGKRTDTQYF.